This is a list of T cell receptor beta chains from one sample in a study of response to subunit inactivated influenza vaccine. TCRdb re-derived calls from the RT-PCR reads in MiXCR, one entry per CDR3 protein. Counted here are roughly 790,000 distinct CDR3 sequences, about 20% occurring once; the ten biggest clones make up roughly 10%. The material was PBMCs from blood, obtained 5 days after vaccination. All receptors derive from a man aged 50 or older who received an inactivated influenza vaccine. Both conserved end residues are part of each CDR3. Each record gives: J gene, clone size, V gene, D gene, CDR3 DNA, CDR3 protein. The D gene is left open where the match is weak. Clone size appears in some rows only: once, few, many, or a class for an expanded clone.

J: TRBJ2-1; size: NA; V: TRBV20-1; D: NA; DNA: TGCAGTGCTAGAGGATCGGACCACAATGAGCAGTTCTTC; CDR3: CSARGSDHNEQFF
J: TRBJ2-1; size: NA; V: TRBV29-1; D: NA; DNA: TGCAGCGCGGTAACAGGGATCAACAATGAGCAGTTCTTC; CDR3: CSAVTGINNEQFF
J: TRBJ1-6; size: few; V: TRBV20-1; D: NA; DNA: TGCAGTGCTAGAGGAGAAAGCCAAGTCGCAAATTCACCCCTCCACTTT; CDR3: CSARGESQVANSPLHF
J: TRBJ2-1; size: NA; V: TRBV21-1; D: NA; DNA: TGTGCCAGCAGCAAAGCCGGGGGGTGTGTCCACAATGAGCAGTTCTTC; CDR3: CASSKAGGCVHNEQFF
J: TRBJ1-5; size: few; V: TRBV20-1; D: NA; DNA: TGCAGTGCTAGGTCGCAGGGAAAAGGGCCCCAGCATTTT; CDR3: CSARSQGKGPQHF
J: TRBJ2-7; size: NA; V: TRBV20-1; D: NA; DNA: TGCAGTGCGGACGCACTAGGTCACGAGCAGTACTTC; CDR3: CSADALGHEQYF
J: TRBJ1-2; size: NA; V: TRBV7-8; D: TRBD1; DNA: TGTGCCAGCAGCCAAGGGACAGGGAATGTTTATGGCTACACCTTC; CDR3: CASSQGTGNVYGYTF
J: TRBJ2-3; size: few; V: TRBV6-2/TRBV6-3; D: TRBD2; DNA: TGTGCCAGCGCGCCGGAGCGGGGGAACACAGATACGCAGTATTTT; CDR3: CASAPERGNTDTQYF
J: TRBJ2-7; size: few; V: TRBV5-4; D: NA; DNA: TGTGCCAGCAGCGTGACCTATCGTGGCGAGCAGTACTTC; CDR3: CASSVTYRGEQYF
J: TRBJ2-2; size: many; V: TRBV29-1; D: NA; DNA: TGCAGCGTGCTACAGGGAGATCGGACCGGGGAGCTGTTTTTT; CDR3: CSVLQGDRTGELFF
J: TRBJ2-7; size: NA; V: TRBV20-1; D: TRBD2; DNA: TGCAGTGCTAGATGGCTAGCGGATTACGAGCAGTACTTC; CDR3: CSARWLADYEQYF
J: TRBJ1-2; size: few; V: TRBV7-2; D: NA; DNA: TGTGCCAGCAGCCCTTCGGGTTTCTATGGCTACACCTTC; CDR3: CASSPSGFYGYTF
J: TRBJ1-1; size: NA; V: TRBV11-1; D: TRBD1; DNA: TGTGCCAGCAGCTTAGCGACCGGGACAGGGGCGAAGAACACTGAAGCTTTCTTT; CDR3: CASSLATGTGAKNTEAFF
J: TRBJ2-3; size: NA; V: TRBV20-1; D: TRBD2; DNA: TGCAGTGCTAGAACCGGGACTAGCTCCTCTGATACGCAGTATTTT; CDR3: CSARTGTSSSDTQYF
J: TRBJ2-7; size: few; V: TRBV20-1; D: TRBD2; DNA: TGCAGTGCTACAATAGCGGGAGCCTACGAGCAGTACTTC; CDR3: CSATIAGAYEQYF
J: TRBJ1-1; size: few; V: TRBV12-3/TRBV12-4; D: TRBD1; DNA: TGTGCCAGCACCCCGGGGACAGTCAACACTGAAGCTTTCTTT; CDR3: CASTPGTVNTEAFF
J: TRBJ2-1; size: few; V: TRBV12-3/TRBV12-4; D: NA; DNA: TGTGCCAGCACCCCTAACAGATACTACAATGAGCAGTTCTTC; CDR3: CASTPNRYYNEQFF
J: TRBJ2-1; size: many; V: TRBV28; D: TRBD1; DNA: TGTGCCAGCAGTGCCCCGGGACAGCTTTACAATGAGCAGTTCTTC; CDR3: CASSAPGQLYNEQFF
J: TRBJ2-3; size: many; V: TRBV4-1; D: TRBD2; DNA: TGCGCCAGCAGCCACCCAGCGGGGGGGAACACAGATACGCAGTATTTT; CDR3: CASSHPAGGNTDTQYF
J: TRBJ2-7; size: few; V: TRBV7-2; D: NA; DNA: TGTGCCAGCAGCTTAGGGTGGCCTCCTAGCTCCTACGAGCAGTACTTC; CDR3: CASSLGWPPSSYEQYF
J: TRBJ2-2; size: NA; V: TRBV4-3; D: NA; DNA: TGCGCCAGCAGCCAAGGGGCTAGTGGCCTCACCGGGGAGCTGTTTTTT; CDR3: CASSQGASGLTGELFF
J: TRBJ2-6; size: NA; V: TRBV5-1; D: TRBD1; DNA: TGCGCCAGCAGCTTGGCCGTGGGACAGGGGTCTGGGGCCAACGTCCTGACTTTC; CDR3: CASSLAVGQGSGANVLTF
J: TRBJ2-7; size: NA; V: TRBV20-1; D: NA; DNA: TGCAGTGCTAGAGATTATGGCCACACCTACGAGCAGTACTTC; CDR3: CSARDYGHTYEQYF
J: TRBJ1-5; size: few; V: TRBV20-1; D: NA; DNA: TGCAGTGCTTTGGACAGTCTAAGGAATCAGCCCCAGCATTTT; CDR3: CSALDSLRNQPQHF
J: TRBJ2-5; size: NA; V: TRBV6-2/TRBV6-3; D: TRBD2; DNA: TGTGCCAGCAGAACTAGCGGGGGGTACCAAGAGACCCAGTACTTC; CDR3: CASRTSGGYQETQYF
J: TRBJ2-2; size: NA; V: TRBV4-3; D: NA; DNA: TGCGCCAGCAGCCAAGGTGGGAGTTTTAACACCGGGGAGCTGTTTTTT; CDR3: CASSQGGSFNTGELFF
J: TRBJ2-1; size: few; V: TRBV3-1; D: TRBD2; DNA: TGTGCCAGCAGCCTCAAGAAGGGACTAGGATACAATGAGCAGTTCTTC; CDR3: CASSLKKGLGYNEQFF
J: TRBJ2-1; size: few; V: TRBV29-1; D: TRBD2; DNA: TGCAGCGTAGCTGGACTAGCGGGCTCCTACAATGAGCAGTTTTTC; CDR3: CSVAGLAGSYNEQFF
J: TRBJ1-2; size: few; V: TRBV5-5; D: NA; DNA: TGTGCCAGCAGCTTACGGGACGGTAACTATGGCTACACCTTC; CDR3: CASSLRDGNYGYTF